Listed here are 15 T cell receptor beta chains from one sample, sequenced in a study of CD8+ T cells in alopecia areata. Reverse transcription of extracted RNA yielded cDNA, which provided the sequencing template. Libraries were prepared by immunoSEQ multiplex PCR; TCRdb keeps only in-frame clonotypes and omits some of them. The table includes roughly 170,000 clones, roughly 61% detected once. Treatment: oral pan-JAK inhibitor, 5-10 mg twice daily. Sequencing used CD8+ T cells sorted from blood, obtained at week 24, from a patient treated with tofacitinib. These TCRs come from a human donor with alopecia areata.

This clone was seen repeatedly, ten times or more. Written as DNA, the CDR3 is TGTGCCACCAGCACCGAAAATTTGGGGGCGAGGGCTGAAGCTTTCTTT. Encoded protein: CATSTENLGARAEAFF. The rearrangement joins TRBV15 to TRBJ1-1; tentatively, D is TRBD1 (6 bases). CDR1 and CDR2 (germline): LNHNV, YYDKDF (reference sequence). The CDR3 contains 16 residues. V was pared by 4 bases and J by 6 bases, with 21 bases between. Using reference TRBV15 and TRBJ1-1 for the parts outside the CDR3, the full variable domain is DAMVIQNPRYQVTQFGKPVTLSCSQTLNHNVMYWYQQKSSQAPKLLFHYYDKDFNNEADTPDNFQSRRPNTSFCFLDIRSPGLGDTAMYLCATSTENLGARAEAFFGQGTRLTVV.

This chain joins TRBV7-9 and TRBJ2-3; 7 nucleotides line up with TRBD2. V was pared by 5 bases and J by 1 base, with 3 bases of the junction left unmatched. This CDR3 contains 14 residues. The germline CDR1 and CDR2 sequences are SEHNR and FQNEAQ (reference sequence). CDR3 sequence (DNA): TGTGCCAGCAGCCAAAGCGGGGGCACAGATACGCAGTATTTT. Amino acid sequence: CASSQSGGTDTQYF.

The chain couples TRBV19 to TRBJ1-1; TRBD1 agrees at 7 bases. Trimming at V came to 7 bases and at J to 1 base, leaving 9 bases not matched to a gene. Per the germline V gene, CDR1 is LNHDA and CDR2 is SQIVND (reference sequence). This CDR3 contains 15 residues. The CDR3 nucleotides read TGTGCCAGTATAGCAGGGGGTCAGCCGAACACTGAAGCTTTCTTT. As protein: CASIAGGQPNTEAFF.

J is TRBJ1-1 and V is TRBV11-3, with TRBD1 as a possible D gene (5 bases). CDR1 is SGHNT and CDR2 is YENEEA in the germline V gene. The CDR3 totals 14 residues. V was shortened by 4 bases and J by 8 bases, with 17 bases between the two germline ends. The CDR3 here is CASSSPGVGNEAFF. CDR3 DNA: TGTGCCAGCAGCTCGCCGGGGGTGGGCAACGAAGCTTTCTTT. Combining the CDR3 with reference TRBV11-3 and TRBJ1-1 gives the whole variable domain EAGVVQSPRYKIIEKKQPVAFWCNPISGHNTLYWYLQNLGQGPELLIRYENEEAVDDSQLPKDRFSAERLKGVDSTLKIQPAELGDSAVYLCASSSPGVGNEAFFGQGTRLTVV.

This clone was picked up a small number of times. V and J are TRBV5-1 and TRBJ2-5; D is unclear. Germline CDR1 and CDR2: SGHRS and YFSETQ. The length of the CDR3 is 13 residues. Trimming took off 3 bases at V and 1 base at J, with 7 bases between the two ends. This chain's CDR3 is CASSSQLQETQYF. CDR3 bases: TGCGCCAGCAGCTCGCAACTCCAAGAGACCCAGTACTTC.

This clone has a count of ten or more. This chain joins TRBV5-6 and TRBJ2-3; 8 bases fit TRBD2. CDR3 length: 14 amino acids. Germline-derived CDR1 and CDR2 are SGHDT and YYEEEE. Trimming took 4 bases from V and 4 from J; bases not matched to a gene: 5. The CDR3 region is CASSPGGPADTQYF. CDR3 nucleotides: TGTGCCAGCAGCCCGGGGGGGCCTGCAGATACGCAGTATTTT.

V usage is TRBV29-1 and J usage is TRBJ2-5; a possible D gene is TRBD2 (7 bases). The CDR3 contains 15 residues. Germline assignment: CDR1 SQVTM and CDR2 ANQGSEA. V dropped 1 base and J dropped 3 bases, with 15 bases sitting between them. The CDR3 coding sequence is TGCAGCGTTGAAGGGGGGGGAACAGGGAAAGAGACCCAGTACTTC. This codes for CSVEGGGTGKETQYF.

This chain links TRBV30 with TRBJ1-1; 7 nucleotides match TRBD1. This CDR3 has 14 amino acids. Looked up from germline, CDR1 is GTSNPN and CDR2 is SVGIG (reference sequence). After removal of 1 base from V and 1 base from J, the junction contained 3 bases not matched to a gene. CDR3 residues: CAWSAGTANTEAFF. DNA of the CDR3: TGTGCCTGGAGTGCCGGGACAGCGAACACTGAAGCTTTCTTT.

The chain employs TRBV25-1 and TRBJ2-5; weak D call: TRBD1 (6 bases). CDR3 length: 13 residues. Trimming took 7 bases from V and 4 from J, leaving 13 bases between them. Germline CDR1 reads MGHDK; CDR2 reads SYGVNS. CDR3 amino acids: CASTTGSGETQYF. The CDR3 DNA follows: TGTGCCAGCACTACAGGGTCAGGAGAGACCCAGTACTTC.

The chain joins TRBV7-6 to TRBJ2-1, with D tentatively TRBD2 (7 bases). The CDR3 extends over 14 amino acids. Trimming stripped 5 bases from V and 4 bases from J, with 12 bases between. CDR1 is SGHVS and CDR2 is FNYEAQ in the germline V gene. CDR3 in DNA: TGTGCCAGCAGCGAGAGGGGGGGGTACAATGAGCAGTTCTTC. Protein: CASSERGGYNEQFF.

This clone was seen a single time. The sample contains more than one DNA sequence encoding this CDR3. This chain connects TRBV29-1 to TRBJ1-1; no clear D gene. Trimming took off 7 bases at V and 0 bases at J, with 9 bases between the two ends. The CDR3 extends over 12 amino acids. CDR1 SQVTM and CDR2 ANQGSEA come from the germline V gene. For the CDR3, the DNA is TGCAGCGGCGGACGAATGAACACTGAAGCTTTCTTT. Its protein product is CSGGRMNTEAFF. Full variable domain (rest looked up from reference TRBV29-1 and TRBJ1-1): SAVISQKPSRDICQRGTSLTIQCQVDSQVTMMFWYRQQPGQSLTLIATANQGSEATYESGFVIDKFPISRPNLTFSTLTVSNMSPEDSSIYLCSGGRMNTEAFFGQGTRLTVV.

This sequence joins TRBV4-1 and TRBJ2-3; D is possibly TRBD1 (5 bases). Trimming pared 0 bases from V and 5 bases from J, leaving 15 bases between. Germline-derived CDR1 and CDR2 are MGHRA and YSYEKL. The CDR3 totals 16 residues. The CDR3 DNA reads TGCGCCAGCAGCCAAGACCCGGCAGGGAAAGGAGATACGCAGTATTTT. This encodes CASSQDPAGKGDTQYF.

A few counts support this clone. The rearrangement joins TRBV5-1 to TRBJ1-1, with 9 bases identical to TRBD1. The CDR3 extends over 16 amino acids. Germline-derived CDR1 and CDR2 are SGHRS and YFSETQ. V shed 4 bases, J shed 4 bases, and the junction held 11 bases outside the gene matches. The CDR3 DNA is TGCGCCAGCAGCCCGCCTCTCCGGACAGGGGTCACTGAAGCTTTCTTT. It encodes CASSPPLRTGVTEAFF. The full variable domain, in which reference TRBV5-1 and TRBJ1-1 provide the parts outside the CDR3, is KAGVTQTPRYLIKTRGQQVTLSCSPISGHRSVSWYQQTPGQGLQFLFEYFSETQRNKGNFPGRFSGRQFSNSRSEMNVSTLELGDSALYLCASSPPLRTGVTEAFFGQGTRLTVV.

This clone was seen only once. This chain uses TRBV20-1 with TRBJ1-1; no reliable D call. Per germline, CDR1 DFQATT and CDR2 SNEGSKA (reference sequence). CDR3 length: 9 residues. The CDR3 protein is CAADTEAFF. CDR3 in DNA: TGCGCTGCCGACACTGAAGCTTTCTTT.

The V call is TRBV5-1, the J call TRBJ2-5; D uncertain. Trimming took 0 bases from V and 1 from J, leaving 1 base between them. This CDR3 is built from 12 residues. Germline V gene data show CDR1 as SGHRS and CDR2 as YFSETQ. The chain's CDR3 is CASSLGQETQYF. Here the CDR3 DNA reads TGCGCCAGCAGCTTGGGCCAAGAGACCCAGTACTTC.